This TCR beta chain comes out of a study of yellow fever vaccine responses in identical twins. General study results and limits: Twins' vaccine T cell responses were reported to seem partly convergent and partly personalized.

For this clonotype: The antigen is not known.

CDR3 length: 14 residues. V was trimmed by 0 bases and J by 4 bases, leaving 8 bases between them. Looked up from germline, CDR1 is SGHRS and CDR2 is YFSETQ. Via MiXCR, TCRdb re-called the RT-PCR reads, giving one row per CDR3 protein. The table has some 20,000 distinct CDR3 sequences, roughly 70% seen once; the top ten hold 2.2%. This clonotype was obtained from a woman between 18 and 29 years old who received the yellow fever vaccine. The chain uses TRBV5-1 and TRBJ2-4; D unclear. Sequencing used T cells from blood (PBMCs), unsorted or a sorted subset (not recorded which), obtained before or after yellow fever vaccination (not recorded which). The CDR3 region has the DNA TGCGCCAGCAGCTTGGCGGCGCATAAAAACATTCAGTACTTC. Residues: CASSLAAHKNIQYF.